This entry concerns a single T cell receptor beta chain. The target of this receptor is not known. Base quality data are lacking; no much larger clone is found one base away. The germline V gene specifies MGHDK as CDR1 and SYGVNS as CDR2. The CDR3 contains 18 residues, cysteine and phenylalanine counted. Only the CDR3 part of the read is kept: 54 bases, read in frame from the first base. Trimmed from V: 5 bases; trimmed from J: 2 bases; junction bases lacking a gene match: 10. This sample was taken from a study of control samples from healthy donors and cancer patients (dated by TCRdb to 2018 to 2021). The library was prepared using the immunoSEQ multiplex PCR assay. TCRdb limited this immuneACCESS table to in-frame rearrangements with V and J called. A share of clones is missing; checked studies link under half to unresolved V genes, and the rest is unexplained. The sample table contains about 77,000 clones; only one count was recorded for 85% to 95% of them. The ten largest clones capture nearly 6% of the sample.

Sequencing was performed on blood. The receptor chain draws on TRBV25-1 and TRBJ2-7; TRBD2 fits 15 bases in the junction. The clonotype comes from a woman between 55 and 75 years old in good health. The CDR3 region: CASSNTGLAGGLAYEQYF. The nucleotide sequence is given as TGTGCCAGCAGTAATACGGGACTAGCGGGAGGTTTAGCCTACGAGCAGTACTTC.